What follows are 21 T cell receptor beta chains derived from one specimen sequenced in a study of blood T cell repertoires in COVID-19 (dated by TCRdb to the early 2020s). Receptor libraries were prepared by the immunoSEQ multiplex PCR assay. TCRdb re-hosts the immuneACCESS table, in-frame sequences only. Its copies lack some clones; in the studies checked, an unresolved V gene accounts for under half of them, and the cause for the rest is not known. The sample profile shows about 190,000 clones; less than 85% of them were found once. The ten top clones hold roughly 3.2% of the sample. The sequenced sample was PBMCs or T cells enriched from blood (not recorded which). These receptors all stem from a woman aged 25 to 39 who had recovered from COVID-19.

The chain is built from TRBV5-1 and TRBJ1-5; no definite D call. V gave up 0 bases and J gave up 8 bases, with 9 bases separating them. The CDR3 length is 13 residues. The V gene's germline CDR1 is SGHRS and CDR2 YFSETQ. CDR3 region: CASSLGGVEPQHF. The CDR3 coding sequence is TGCGCCAGCAGCTTGGGAGGCGTAGAGCCCCAGCATTTT.

The chain couples TRBV19 to TRBJ2-1; TRBD2 aligns across 8 bases. The V gene's germline CDR1 is LNHDA and CDR2 SQIVND (reference sequence). The CDR3 sequence is 16 residues long. V lost 5 bases to trimming and J lost 3 bases; unmatched junction nucleotides: 9. The chain's CDR3 is CASSVLAGTNYNEQFF. The DNA for the CDR3 is TGTGCCAGTAGTGTCTTAGCGGGGACAAACTACAATGAGCAGTTCTTC.

V is TRBV28 and J is TRBJ1-2, with D possibly matching TRBD1 (6 bases). The CDR3 has 15 amino acids. V was clipped by 7 bases and J by 4 bases, with 19 bases between them. Germline V CDR1 and CDR2: MDHEN, SYDVKM. The CDR3 loop reads CASTEGGDSFYGYTF. In DNA, the CDR3 is TGTGCCAGCACCGAAGGGGGTGACAGCTTCTATGGCTACACCTTC.

The V call is TRBV9, the J call TRBJ2-1; 13 nucleotides line up with TRBD2. Looked up from germline, CDR1 is SGDLS and CDR2 is YYNGEE. This CDR3 region has 21 residues. Trimming removed 0 bases from V and 2 bases from J; junction bases left unmatched: 14. CDR3 sequence: CASSVVPTGTSGIGTYNEQFF. DNA of the CDR3: TGTGCCAGCAGCGTAGTTCCCACCGGGACTAGCGGGATTGGGACCTACAATGAGCAGTTCTTC.

This rearrangement joins TRBV7-2 to TRBJ1-1; D remains unclear. Per the germline V gene, CDR1 is SGHTA and CDR2 is FQGNSA. The V gene lost 3 bases and the J gene lost 2 bases, with 10 bases spanning the gap. The CDR3 spans 14 residues. CDR3 nucleotides: TGTGCCAGCAGCTTTAAGGGAGGTAACACTGAAGCTTTCTTT. This gives the protein CASSFKGGNTEAFF.

J is TRBJ1-5 and V is TRBV5-8, with a tentative D call TRBD1 (5 bases). Germline lookup yields CDR1 SGHTS and CDR2 YDEGEE. CDR3 length: 15 residues. Trimming cost V 7 bases and J 2 bases, with 16 bases left between them. CDR3 DNA: TGTGCCAGCTTCTGGGGGGGTAGGGGCAATCAGCCCCAGCATTTT. Protein sequence: CASFWGGRGNQPQHF.

This clone has more than one count but fewer than ten. The chain recombines TRBV4-1 with TRBJ1-5, with D possibly matching TRBD1 (5 bases). Germline lookup yields CDR1 MGHRA and CDR2 YSYEKL. The CDR3 has 15 residues. Trimming removed 0 bases at V and 5 bases at J, with 11 bases between. CDR3 nucleotide sequence: TGCGCCAGCAGCCAAGATGGGGCTGGGTATCAGCCCCAGCATTTT. This codes for CASSQDGAGYQPQHF.

This clone came up a few times. The chain couples TRBV28 to TRBJ1-3, with TRBD1 matching 9 bases. Germline values: CDR1 MDHEN, CDR2 SYDVKM. With 4 bases clipped from V and 3 bases from J, the junction kept 7 bases outside the gene matches. This CDR3 spans 16 amino acids. CDR3: CASSSTGQGFGNTIYF. As DNA, the CDR3 is TGTGCCAGCAGTTCCACCGGACAGGGGTTTGGAAACACCATATATTTT.

The V call is TRBV28, the J call TRBJ2-3; possibly TRBD1 for D (5 bases). From germline, CDR1 is MDHEN and CDR2 SYDVKM. The length of the CDR3 is 16 residues. Between the trimmed V and J ends, which lost 10 bases and 0 bases, there was a span of 20 bases. The CDR3 DNA is TGTGCCACCATACGACAGAGGCGTTCGAGCACAGATACGCAGTATTTT. Amino acid sequence: CATIRQRRSSTDTQYF.

The chain joins TRBV6-1 to TRBJ2-4; perhaps TRBD1 as D (6 bases). Germline CDR1 and CDR2: MNHNS and SASEGT. Trimming cost V 3 bases and J 8 bases, with 17 bases left between them. This CDR3 region has 15 residues. DNA for the CDR3: TGTGCCAGCAGTGATCTGACCCGATCAGGGGACATTCAGTACTTC. Translating it yields CASSDLTRSGDIQYF.

The chain recombines TRBV24-1 with TRBJ2-5; a possible D gene is TRBD2 (5 bases). CDR3 length equals 12 residues. Trimming removed 5 bases from V and 7 bases from J, with 10 bases in between. Germline V CDR1 and CDR2: KGHDR, SFDVKD. CDR3 protein: CATSVDRGTQYF. In nucleotides, the CDR3 is TGTGCCACCAGTGTCGACCGGGGGACCCAGTACTTC.

This clone has a handful of counts. The chain couples TRBV16 to TRBJ2-1; 8 positions match TRBD2. The CDR3 has 16 residues. The V segment lost 0 bases and the J segment 3 bases; nucleotides outside the gene matches: 4. CDR1 and CDR2 from the germline V gene are KGHSY and FQNENV. The CDR3 nucleotides read TGTGCCAGCAGCCAATCGGGGCGGGAGGTCTACAATGAGCAGTTCTTC. Protein product: CASSQSGREVYNEQFF.

The chain combines TRBV5-6 with TRBJ2-1; possible D gene TRBD2, 6 bases. This CDR3 is 18 amino acids long. The germline V and J ends were trimmed by 0 bases and 7 bases, with 23 bases remaining between them. The V gene's germline CDR1 is SGHDT and CDR2 YYEEEE. The CDR3 sequence: CASSLGGPGLSRGNEQFF. The DNA of the CDR3 is TGTGCCAGCAGCTTGGGGGGCCCGGGACTCTCGAGAGGGAATGAGCAGTTCTTC.

The chain carries TRBV30 and TRBJ1-3, with TRBD1 identical over 10 bases. The CDR3 is made up of 18 amino acids. With 8 bases clipped from V and 6 bases from J, the junction kept 22 bases outside the gene matches. CDR1 GTSNPN and CDR2 SVGIG come from the germline V gene (reference sequence). The CDR3 DNA sequence: TGTGCCGGCCATTGGACAGGGGGAATATCAGGCACCGCAAACACCATATATTTT. This codes for CAGHWTGGISGTANTIYF.

The chain uses TRBV7-9 and TRBJ2-1; TRBD1 is a possible D gene (6 bases). The CDR3 is made up of 15 amino acids. The V gene lost 4 bases and the J gene lost 2 bases, with 12 bases spanning the gap. Germline V gene sequence: CDR1 SEHNR, CDR2 FQNEAQ (reference sequence). The CDR3 spells CASSSGQRAYNEQFF. The CDR3 coding sequence is TGTGCCAGCAGCTCCGGACAGCGAGCCTACAATGAGCAGTTCTTC.

The CDR3 DNA reads as TGTGCCAGCACCCCAGCCCCGAGGGAGAACACTGAAGCTTTCTTT. Protein sequence: CASTPAPRENTEAFF. V gene TRBV9 combines with J gene TRBJ1-1; D call uncertain. Germline values: CDR1 SGDLS, CDR2 YYNGEE. The CDR3 spans 15 residues. The ends were cut back, 6 bases at V and 1 base at J, with 16 bases in the middle.

The chain links TRBV29-1 to TRBJ1-1; D possibly corresponds to TRBD1 (5 bases). CDR3 length equals 14 residues. The ends were cut back, 0 bases at V and 0 bases at J, with 8 bases in the middle. Germline V gives CDR1 SQVTM, CDR2 ANQGSEA. The DNA for the CDR3 is TGCAGCGTTGAAGAGGGGCTGATGAACACTGAAGCTTTCTTT. Its translation is CSVEEGLMNTEAFF.

This chain connects TRBV7-2 to TRBJ1-5; TRBD1 matches 7 bases. The CDR3 is 15 residues long. Germline-derived CDR1 and CDR2 are SGHTA and FQGNSA. V lost 1 base, J lost 5 bases, and 5 bases stayed unmatched. This CDR3 reads CASSLGNRGDQPQHF. The CDR3 nucleotides are TGTGCCAGCAGCTTAGGAAACAGGGGAGATCAGCCCCAGCATTTT.

The rearrangement uses TRBV5-1 and TRBJ2-1; 9 positions match TRBD2. The V segment lost 0 bases and the J segment 6 bases; nucleotides outside the gene matches: 10. This CDR3 comprises 17 residues. CDR1 and CDR2 from the germline V gene are SGHRS and YFSETQ. CDR3 protein: CASSLALGVAGVNEQFF. For the CDR3, the DNA is TGCGCCAGCAGCTTGGCCTTGGGGGTAGCGGGAGTCAATGAGCAGTTCTTC.

The chain carries TRBV1 and TRBJ1-3. TRBV1 is marked as a pseudogene. This CDR3 is 9 amino acids long. The CDR3 region has the DNA TGCACCAGCCACGAGAGAATATATTTT. It translates to CTSHERIYF.

The CDR3 coding sequence is TGTGCCAGCAGCCAAGGAGGGGGGGGGCAAGAGACCCAGTACTTC. As protein: CASSQGGGGQETQYF. The rearrangement uses TRBV3-1 (or the pseudogene TRBV3-2) and TRBJ2-5, with a possible D match to TRBD2 (7 bases). The CDR3 runs to 15 residues. Germline values: CDR1 LGHDT, CDR2 YNNKEL (reference sequence). The V end was cut by 1 base, the J end by 2 bases, with 11 bases between.